This T cell receptor (beta chain) was identified during a study of CD4 T cells in relation to SARS-CoV-2 and coronaviruses. Study context: Negative control cultures got HIV-1 Nef peptides or no peptide.

The repertoire was sequenced with immunoSEQ multiplex PCR; TCRdb's copy has only in-frame clones and lacks some. The table includes 30,000 or so clones, approximately 75% detected once. CD4+ T cells from unexposed donors were obtained before the COVID-19 pandemic (2011-2018). After roughly ten days of culture, CD4+ T cells were isolated. As for this clone: As yet, its antigen is unknown.

Trimming removed 7 bases at V and 7 bases at J, with 14 bases between. The germline V gene has CDR1 ENHRY and CDR2 SYGVKD. The length of the CDR3 is 13 residues. The TCR originated in a human donor in good health. The material sequenced was CD4+ T cells from PBMCs, cultured in vitro. The genes are TRBV10-3 and TRBJ2-1; no definite D call. CDR3 DNA sequence: TGTGCCATCAAGGACCGAGATAGGAATGAGCAGTTCTTC. Residues: CAIKDRDRNEQFF.